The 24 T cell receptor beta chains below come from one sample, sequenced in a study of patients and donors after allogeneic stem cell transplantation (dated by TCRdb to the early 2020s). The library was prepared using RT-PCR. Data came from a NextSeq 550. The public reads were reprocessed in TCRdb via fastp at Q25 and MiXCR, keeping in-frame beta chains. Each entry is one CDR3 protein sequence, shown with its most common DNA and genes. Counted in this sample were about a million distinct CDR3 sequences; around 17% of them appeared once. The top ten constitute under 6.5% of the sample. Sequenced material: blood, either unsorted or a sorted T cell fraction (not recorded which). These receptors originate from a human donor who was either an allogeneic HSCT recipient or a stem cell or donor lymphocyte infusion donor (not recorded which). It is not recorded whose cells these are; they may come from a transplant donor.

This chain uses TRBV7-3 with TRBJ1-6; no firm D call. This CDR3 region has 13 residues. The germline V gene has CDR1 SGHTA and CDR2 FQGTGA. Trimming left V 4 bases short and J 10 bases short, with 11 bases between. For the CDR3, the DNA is TGTGCCAGCAGCTGGGGAGGGCGGTCACCCCTCCACTTT. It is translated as CASSWGGRSPLHF. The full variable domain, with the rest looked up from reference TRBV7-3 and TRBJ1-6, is GAGVSQTPSNKVTEKGKYVELRCDPISGHTALYWYRQSLGQGPEFLIYFQGTGAADDSGLPNDRFFAVRPEGSVSTLKIQRTERGDSAVYLCASSWGGRSPLHFGNGTRLTVT.

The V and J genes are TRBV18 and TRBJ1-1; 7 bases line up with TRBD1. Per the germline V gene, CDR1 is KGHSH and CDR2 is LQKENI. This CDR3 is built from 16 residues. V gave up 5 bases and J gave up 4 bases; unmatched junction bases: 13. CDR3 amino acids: CASSVTGAASSTEAFF. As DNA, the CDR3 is TGTGCCAGCTCAGTAACAGGGGCTGCGAGTAGCACTGAAGCTTTCTTT.

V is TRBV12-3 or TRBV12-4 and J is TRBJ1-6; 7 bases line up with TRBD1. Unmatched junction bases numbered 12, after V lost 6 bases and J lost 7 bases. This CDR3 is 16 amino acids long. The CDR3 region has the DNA TGTGCCAGCAGACTCGTAACGCAGGGGGAAAATTCACCCCTCCACTTT. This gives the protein CASRLVTQGENSPLHF.

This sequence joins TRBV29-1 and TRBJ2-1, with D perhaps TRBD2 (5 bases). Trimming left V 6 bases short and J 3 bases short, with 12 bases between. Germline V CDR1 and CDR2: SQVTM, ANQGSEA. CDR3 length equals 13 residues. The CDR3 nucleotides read TGCAGCGTAATTGAGGGCCACTACAATGAGCAGTTCTTC. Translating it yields CSVIEGHYNEQFF.

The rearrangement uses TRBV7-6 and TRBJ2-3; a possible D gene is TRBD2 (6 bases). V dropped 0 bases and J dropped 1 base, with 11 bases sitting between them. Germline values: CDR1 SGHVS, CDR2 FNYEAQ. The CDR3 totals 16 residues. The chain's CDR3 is CASSLARDSRTDTQYF. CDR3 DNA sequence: TGTGCCAGCAGCTTAGCCCGGGACTCTCGCACAGATACGCAGTATTTT.

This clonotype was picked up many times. The CDR3 DNA is TGCAGCGTTGAGGGTGGGACAGGTGCAAACATTCAGTACTTC. Translated, it gives CSVEGGTGANIQYF. V is TRBV29-1 and J is TRBJ2-4; 8 nucleotides agree with TRBD1. V gave up 3 bases and J gave up 6 bases; unmatched junction bases: 7. Per the germline V gene, CDR1 is SQVTM and CDR2 is ANQGSEA. CDR3 size: 14 residues.

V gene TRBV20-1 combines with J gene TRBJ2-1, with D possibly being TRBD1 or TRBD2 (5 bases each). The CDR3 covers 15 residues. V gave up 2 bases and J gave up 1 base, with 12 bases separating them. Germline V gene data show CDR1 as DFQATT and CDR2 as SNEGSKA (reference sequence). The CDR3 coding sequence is TGCAGTGCTAGATACCGGGACGGATCCTACAATGAGCAGTTCTTC. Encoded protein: CSARYRDGSYNEQFF.

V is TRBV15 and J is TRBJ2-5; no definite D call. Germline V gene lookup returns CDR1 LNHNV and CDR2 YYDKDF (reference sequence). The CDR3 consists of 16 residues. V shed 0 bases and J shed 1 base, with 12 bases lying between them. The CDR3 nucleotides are TGTGCCACCAGCAGAGATATAAAGGGCACCCAAGAGACCCAGTACTTC. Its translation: CATSRDIKGTQETQYF.

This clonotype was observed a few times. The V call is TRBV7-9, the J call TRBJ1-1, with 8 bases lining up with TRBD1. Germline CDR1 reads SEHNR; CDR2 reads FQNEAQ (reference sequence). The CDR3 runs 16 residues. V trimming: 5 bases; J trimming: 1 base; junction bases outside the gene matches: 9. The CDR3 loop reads CASSVSGGGSNTEAFF. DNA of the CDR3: TGTGCCAGCAGCGTCTCAGGGGGCGGTTCGAACACTGAAGCTTTCTTT.

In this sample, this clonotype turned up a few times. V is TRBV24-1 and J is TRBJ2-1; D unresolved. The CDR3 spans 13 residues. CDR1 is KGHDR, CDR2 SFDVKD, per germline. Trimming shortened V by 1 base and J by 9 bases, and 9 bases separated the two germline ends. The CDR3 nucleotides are TGTGCCACCAGTGATTTTATGGGAAGTGAGCAGTTCTTC. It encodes CATSDFMGSEQFF.

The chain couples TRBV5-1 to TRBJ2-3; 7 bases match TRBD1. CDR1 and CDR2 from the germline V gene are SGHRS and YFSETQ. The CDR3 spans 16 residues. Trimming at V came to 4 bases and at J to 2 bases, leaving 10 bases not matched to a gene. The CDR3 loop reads CASSESGTASTDTQYF. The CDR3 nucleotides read TGCGCCAGCAGCGAATCCGGGACAGCATCCACAGATACGCAGTATTTT.

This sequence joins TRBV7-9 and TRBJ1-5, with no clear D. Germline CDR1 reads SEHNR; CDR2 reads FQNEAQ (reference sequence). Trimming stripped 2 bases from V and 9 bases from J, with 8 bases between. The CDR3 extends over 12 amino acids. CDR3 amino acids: CASSLSAGPQHF. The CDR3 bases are TGTGCCAGCAGCTTATCTGCGGGGCCCCAGCATTTT.

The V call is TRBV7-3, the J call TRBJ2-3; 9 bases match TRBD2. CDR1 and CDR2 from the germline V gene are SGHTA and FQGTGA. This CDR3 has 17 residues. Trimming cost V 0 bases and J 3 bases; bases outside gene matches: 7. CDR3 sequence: CASSLTGLAGLTDTQYF. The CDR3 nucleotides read TGTGCCAGCAGCTTAACAGGCCTAGCGGGACTTACAGATACGCAGTATTTT.

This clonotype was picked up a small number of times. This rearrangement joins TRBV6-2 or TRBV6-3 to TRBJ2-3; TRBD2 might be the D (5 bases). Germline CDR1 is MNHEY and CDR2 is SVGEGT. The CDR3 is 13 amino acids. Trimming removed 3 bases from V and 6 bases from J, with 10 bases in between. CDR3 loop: CASSYMSGDTQYF. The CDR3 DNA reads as TGTGCCAGCAGTTATATGTCGGGGGATACGCAGTATTTT.

CDR3 protein: CASSLSRQTQYF. The CDR3 DNA reads as TGTGCCAGCAGCTTATCGCGACAGACCCAGTACTTC. The chain links TRBV5-6 to TRBJ2-5, with no clear D. Trimming took 2 bases from V and 6 from J, leaving 8 bases between them. From germline, CDR1 is SGHDT and CDR2 YYEEEE. The CDR3 runs 12 residues.

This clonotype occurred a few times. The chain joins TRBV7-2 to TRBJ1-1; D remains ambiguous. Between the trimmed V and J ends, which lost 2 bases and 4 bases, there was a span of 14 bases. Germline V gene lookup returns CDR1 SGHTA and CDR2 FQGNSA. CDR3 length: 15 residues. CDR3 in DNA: TGTGCCAGCAGCTTATTCTTAGGGTCGGCCACTGAAGCTTTCTTT. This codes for CASSLFLGSATEAFF.

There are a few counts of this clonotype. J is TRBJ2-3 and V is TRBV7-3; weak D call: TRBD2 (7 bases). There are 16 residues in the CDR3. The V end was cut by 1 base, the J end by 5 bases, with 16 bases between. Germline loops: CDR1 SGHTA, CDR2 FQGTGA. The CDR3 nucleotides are TGTGCCAGCAGCTTAAAGGTGGGGGGGGCCTTAGATACGCAGTATTTT. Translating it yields CASSLKVGGALDTQYF.

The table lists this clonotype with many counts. For the CDR3, the DNA is TGTGCCAGCAGTCCCCCTAACGGCAACTATGGCTACACCTTC. As protein: CASSPPNGNYGYTF. V gene TRBV6-1 combines with J gene TRBJ1-2; D call uncertain. This CDR3 is built from 14 residues. V lost 5 bases and J lost 2, with 12 bases in between. Germline assignment: CDR1 MNHNS and CDR2 SASEGT.

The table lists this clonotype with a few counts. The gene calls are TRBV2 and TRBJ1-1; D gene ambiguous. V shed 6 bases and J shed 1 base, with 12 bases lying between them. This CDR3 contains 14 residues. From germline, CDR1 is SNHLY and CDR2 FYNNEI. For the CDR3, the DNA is TGTGCCAGCAGCCGGAGTCCCACGAACACTGAAGCTTTCTTT. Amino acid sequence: CASSRSPTNTEAFF.

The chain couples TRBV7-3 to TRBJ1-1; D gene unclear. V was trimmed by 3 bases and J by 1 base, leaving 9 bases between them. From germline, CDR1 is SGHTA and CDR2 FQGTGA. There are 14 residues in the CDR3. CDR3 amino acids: CASSFGRSNTEAFF. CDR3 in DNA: TGTGCCAGCAGCTTCGGGCGCTCGAACACTGAAGCTTTCTTT.

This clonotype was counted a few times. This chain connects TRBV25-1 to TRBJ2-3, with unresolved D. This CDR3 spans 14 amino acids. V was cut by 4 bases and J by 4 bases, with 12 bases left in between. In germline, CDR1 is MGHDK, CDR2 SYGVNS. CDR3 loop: CASSGRRKADTQYF. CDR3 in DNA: TGTGCCAGCAGTGGAAGGCGGAAAGCAGATACGCAGTATTTT.

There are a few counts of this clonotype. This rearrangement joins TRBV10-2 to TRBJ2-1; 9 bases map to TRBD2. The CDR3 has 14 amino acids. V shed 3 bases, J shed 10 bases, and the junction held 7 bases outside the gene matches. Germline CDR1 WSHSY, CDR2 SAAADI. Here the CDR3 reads CASSERLAGPEQFF. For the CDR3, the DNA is TGCGCCAGCAGTGAAAGGCTAGCGGGGCCGGAGCAGTTCTTC.

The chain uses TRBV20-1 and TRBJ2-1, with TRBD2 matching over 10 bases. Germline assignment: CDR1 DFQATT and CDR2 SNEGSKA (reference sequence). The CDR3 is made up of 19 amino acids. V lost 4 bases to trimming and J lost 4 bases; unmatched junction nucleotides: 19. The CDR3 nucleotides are TGCAGTGCTATTTCCGGGACTAGCGATAATTTGGGAGTTTACAATGAGCAGTTCTTC. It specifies CSAISGTSDNLGVYNEQFF.

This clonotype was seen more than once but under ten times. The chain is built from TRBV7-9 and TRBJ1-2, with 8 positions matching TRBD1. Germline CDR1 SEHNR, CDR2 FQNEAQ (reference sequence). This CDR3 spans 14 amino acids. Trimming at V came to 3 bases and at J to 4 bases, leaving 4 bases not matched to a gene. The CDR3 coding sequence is TGTGCCAGCAGCTTGGGACAGGCTAGCTATGGCTACACCTTC. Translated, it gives CASSLGQASYGYTF.